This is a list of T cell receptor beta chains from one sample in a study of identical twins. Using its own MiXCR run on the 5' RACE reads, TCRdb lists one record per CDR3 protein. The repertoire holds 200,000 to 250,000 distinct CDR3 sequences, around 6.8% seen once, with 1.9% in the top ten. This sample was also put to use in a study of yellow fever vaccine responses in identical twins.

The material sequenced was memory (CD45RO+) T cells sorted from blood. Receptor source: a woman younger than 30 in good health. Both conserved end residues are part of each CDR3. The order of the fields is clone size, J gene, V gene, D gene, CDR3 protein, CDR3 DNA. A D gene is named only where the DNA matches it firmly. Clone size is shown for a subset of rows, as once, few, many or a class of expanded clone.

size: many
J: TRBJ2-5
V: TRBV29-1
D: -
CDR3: CSVDPAGRGETQYF
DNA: TGCAGCGTTGACCCAGCGGGCAGGGGCGAGACCCAGTACTTC

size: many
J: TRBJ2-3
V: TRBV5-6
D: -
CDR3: CASSFGLRVKDTQYF
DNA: TGTGCCAGCAGCTTCGGACTAAGGGTCAAAGATACGCAGTATTTT

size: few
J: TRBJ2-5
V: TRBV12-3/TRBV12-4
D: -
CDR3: CASSRLLQETQYF
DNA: TGTGCCAGCAGCCGGCTTCTTCAAGAGACCCAGTACTTC

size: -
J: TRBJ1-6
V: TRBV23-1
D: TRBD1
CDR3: CASSQSVARDRGRSSYNSPLHF
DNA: TGCGCCAGCAGTCAATCGGTCGCCCGGGACAGGGGGCGAAGCTCCTATAATTCACCCCTCCACTTT

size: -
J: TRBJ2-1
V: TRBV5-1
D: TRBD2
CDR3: CASSISGGFINEQFF
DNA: TGCGCCAGCAGCATTAGCGGGGGCTTCATCAATGAGCAGTTCTTC

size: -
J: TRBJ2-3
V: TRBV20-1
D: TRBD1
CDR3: CSANTGTGKPDTQYF
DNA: TGCAGTGCTAACACCGGGACAGGGAAACCAGATACGCAGTATTTT

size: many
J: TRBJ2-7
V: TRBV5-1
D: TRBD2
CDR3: CASSLASGGPTYEQYF
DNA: TGCGCCAGCAGCTTGGCCAGCGGGGGGCCAACCTACGAGCAGTACTTC

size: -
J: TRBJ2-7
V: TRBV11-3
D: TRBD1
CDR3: CASSPDRVRQYF
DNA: TGTGCCAGCAGCCCGGACAGGGTCCGGCAGTACTTC

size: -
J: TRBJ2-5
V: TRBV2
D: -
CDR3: CASRGRGKVETQYF
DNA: TGTGCCAGCCGGGGTCGGGGCAAGGTGGAGACCCAGTACTTC

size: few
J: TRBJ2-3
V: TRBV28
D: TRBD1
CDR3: CASRPGTGGARPLVDTQYF
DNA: TGTGCCAGCCGCCCCGGGACAGGGGGCGCAAGGCCCTTGGTAGATACGCAGTATTTT

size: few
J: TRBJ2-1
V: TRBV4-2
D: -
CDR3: CASSPVPNEQFF
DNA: TGTGCCAGCAGCCCTGTTCCCAATGAGCAGTTCTTC

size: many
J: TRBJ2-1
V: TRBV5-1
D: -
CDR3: CASSLGGQNLLEQFF
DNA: TGCGCCAGCAGCTTGGGTGGACAGAACCTCCTTGAGCAGTTCTTC

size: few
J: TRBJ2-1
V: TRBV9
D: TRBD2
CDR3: CASSGPSGYNEQFF
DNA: TGTGCCAGCAGCGGCCCTAGCGGATACAATGAGCAGTTCTTC

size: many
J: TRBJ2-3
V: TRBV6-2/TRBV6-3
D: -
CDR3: CASSYSMQGADTQYF
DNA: TGTGCCAGCAGTTACTCGATGCAAGGGGCAGATACGCAGTATTTT

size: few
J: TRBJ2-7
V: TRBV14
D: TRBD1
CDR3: CASSPPLGQGSYEQYF
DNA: TGTGCCAGCAGCCCACCACTAGGACAGGGATCCTACGAGCAGTACTTC

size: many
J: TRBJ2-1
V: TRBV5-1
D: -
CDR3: CASSLGGAMIRNEQFF
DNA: TGCGCCAGCAGCTTGGGAGGGGCAATGATACGCAATGAGCAGTTCTTC

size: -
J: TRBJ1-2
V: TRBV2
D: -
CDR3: CASRSGFGYTF
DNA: TGTGCCAGCAGGTCCGGGTTTGGCTACACCTTC

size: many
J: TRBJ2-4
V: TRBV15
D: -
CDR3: CATSRVRVGIQYF
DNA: TGTGCCACCAGCAGAGTCCGGGTGGGCATTCAGTACTTC

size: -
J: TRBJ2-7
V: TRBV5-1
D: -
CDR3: CASSYGGSNEQYF
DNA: TGCGCCAGCAGCTACGGGGGCTCAAACGAGCAGTACTTC

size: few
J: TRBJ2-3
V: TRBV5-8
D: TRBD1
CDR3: CASSFTTGINTDTQYF
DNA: TGTGCCAGCAGCTTTACGACAGGGATCAACACAGATACGCAGTATTTT